This record concerns one T cell receptor (beta chain) sequence. This entry comes from a study of control samples from healthy donors and cancer patients. TCRdb keeps only in-frame clones here, not all; method: immunoSEQ multiplex PCR. The sample holds more than 95,000 clones, almost 95% seen once. Deletions cut 5 bases from V and 5 bases from J, with 8 bases between. This CDR3 spans 12 amino acids. The V gene's germline CDR1 is LGHNT and CDR2 FRNRAP. V and J are TRBV12-5 and TRBJ2-3; no clear D gene. The TCR was taken from an elderly man with head and neck cancer. Sequenced input: PBMCs. The CDR3 nucleotides read TGTGCTAGTGGTACGCCGGGAGATACGCAGTATTTT. Its translation: CASGTPGDTQYF.